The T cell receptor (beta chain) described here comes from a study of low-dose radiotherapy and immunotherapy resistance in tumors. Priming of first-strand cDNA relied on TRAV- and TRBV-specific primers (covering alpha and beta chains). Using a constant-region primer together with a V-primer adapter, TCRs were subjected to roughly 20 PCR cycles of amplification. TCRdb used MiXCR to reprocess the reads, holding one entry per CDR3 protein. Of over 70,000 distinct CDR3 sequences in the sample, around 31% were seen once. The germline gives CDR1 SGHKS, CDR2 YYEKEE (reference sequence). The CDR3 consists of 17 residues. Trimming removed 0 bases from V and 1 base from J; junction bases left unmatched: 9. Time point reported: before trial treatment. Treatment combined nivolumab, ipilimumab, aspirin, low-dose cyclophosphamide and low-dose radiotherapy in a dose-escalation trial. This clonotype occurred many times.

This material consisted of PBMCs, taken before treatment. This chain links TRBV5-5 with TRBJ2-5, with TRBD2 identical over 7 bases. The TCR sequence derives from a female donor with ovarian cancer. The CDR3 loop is CASSLGRPAGSQETQYF. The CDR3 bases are TGTGCCAGCAGCTTGGGCCGTCCAGCGGGATCCCAAGAGACCCAGTACTTC.